This T cell receptor (beta chain) emerged from a study of T cells in Graves' hyperthyroidism and ophthalmopathy. General study points: Within blood appeared most thyroid clonotypes that had expanded above 0.001. Ophthalmopathy was model-predicted a median around 6.1 months pre-onset.

V lost 4 bases and J lost 4, with 10 bases in between. There are 13 residues in the CDR3. The germline V gene encodes CDR1 MRHNA and CDR2 SNTAGT. Every diagnosis used clinical symptoms, serum thyroxine and TRAb, thyroid ultrasound and orbital computed tomography. An approximately 10 ml volume of fresh peripheral blood provided the PBMCs. This clonotype was seen more than once but under ten times. Its antigen is undetermined. Amplification yielded TCR beta CDR3 regions, with RNA transcripts as the source. Using the HTBI primer set, a first-round RT-PCR was run on the TCR CDR3. TCRdb fed the multiplex PCR reads into MiXCR, producing one record per CDR3 protein. The repertoire holds hundreds of thousands of distinct CDR3 sequences, with about 14% as singletons.

This rearrangement joins TRBV6-4 to TRBJ2-5; D is uncertain. This receptor was taken from a woman in her thirties with Graves' hyperthyroidism. The sequenced sample consisted of blood. The CDR3 DNA sequence: TGTGCCAGCAGTGGGGTCGTGGGAGAGACCCAGTACTTC. This sequence encodes CASSGVVGETQYF.